This T cell receptor (beta chain) originates from a study of T cell clonotyping in hematopoietic cell transplantation. General study points: Pathologically expanded recipient clonotypes increased progressively from day 30 to day 180 as diversity fell.

Libraries were prepared by immunoSEQ multiplex PCR; TCRdb keeps only in-frame clonotypes and omits some of them. The sample contains approximately 27,000 clones, approximately 94% of which appear only once. Time point noted: recipient sample about 28 days before transplant, after cytoreduction. Germline assignment: CDR1 LGHNA and CDR2 YNFKEQ. The CDR3 sequence is 15 residues long. V dropped 0 bases and J dropped 11 bases, with 19 bases sitting between them. This clone was counted once. The antigen is not known. This clonotype was sampled from a man aged 50-60 years with acute myeloid leukemia. Some clones in this sample may be carry-over from other donors' samples. J is TRBJ1-1 and V is TRBV4-2, with D unresolved. The source material was peripheral blood mononuclear cells, sampled before stem cell transplant. CDR3 protein: CASSQERRRGLLAFF. The CDR3 coding sequence is TGTGCCAGCAGCCAAGAAAGGCGCCGGGGTTTGCTCGCTTTCTTT.